This is a list of T cell receptor beta chains from one sample in a study of blood T cell repertoires in COVID-19. The repertoire was sequenced with immunoSEQ multiplex PCR; TCRdb's copy has only in-frame clones and lacks some. The repertoire holds about 360,000 clones, with 70% to 90% as singletons. The specimen sequenced was PBMCs or T cells enriched from blood (not recorded which). The receptors originated from a man aged 25 to 40 who had recovered from COVID-19. Both conserved end residues are part of each CDR3. The D gene is left open where the match is weak. The size field is filled for only some rows; it gives once, few, many or a size class.

V	size	D	J	CDR3	DNA
TRBV19	.	.	TRBJ2-7	CASSEELGGSYEQYF	TGTGCCAGTAGTGAGGAACTCGGAGGATCCTACGAGCAGTACTTC
TRBV5-1	.	TRBD1	TRBJ2-2	CASSLLDRGHRTGELFF	TGCGCCAGCAGCTTATTGGACAGGGGGCATCGGACCGGGGAGCTGTTTTTT
TRBV7-9	.	.	TRBJ1-1	CASSSSGAGAFF	TGTGCCAGCAGCTCCTCAGGGGCAGGAGCTTTCTTT
TRBV3-1/TRBV3-2	.	TRBD1	TRBJ1-2	CASSLNRGSYGYTF	TGTGCCAGCAGCCTTAACAGGGGATCCTATGGCTACACCTTC
TRBV12-3/TRBV12-4	.	TRBD2	TRBJ2-1	CASSLRRGGEQFF	TGTGCCAGCAGTTTACGGCGGGGGGGTGAGCAGTTCTTC
TRBV9	.	TRBD2	TRBJ2-3	CASSVTVTSEWTDTQYF	TGTGCCAGCAGCGTAACCGTGACTAGCGAGTGGACAGATACGCAGTATTTT
TRBV4-1	.	TRBD1	TRBJ2-7	CASSHVDREFGEQYF	TGCGCCAGCAGCCATGTGGACAGGGAATTTGGCGAGCAGTACTTC
TRBV15	.	TRBD1	TRBJ1-2	CATSRGQGNGYTF	TGTGCCACCAGCAGAGGACAGGGCAATGGCTACACCTTC
TRBV9	.	TRBD1	TRBJ2-2	CASSYGTGATGELFF	TGTGCCAGCAGCTATGGGACAGGGGCCACCGGGGAGCTGTTTTTT
TRBV6-5	.	.	TRBJ1-6	CASSYNRDPNSPLHF	TGTGCCAGCAGTTACAACAGGGACCCTAATTCACCCCTCCACTTT
TRBV5-1	few	TRBD1	TRBJ1-3	CASSPGMGQGNTIYF	TGCGCCAGCAGCCCAGGAATGGGACAGGGAAACACCATATATTTT
TRBV3-1/TRBV3-2	.	.	TRBJ2-5	CASSWTEQETQYF	TGTGCCAGCAGTTGGACAGAACAAGAGACCCAGTACTTC
TRBV5-6	.	.	TRBJ1-6	CASSLRQYNSPLHF	TGTGCCAGCAGCTTGCGACAATATAATTCACCCCTCCACTTT
TRBV30	.	.	TRBJ1-4	CAWQARTGEKLFF	TGTGCCTGGCAAGCCCGGACTGGGGAAAAACTGTTTTTT
TRBV7-8	.	.	TRBJ1-2	CASSLARVTSNYGYTF	TGTGCCAGCAGCTTAGCGCGGGTTACATCTAACTATGGCTACACCTTC
TRBV12-3/TRBV12-4	.	.	TRBJ1-5	CASSLDGRQPQHF	TGTGCCAGCAGTTTAGATGGGAGGCAGCCCCAGCATTTT
TRBV5-4	.	.	TRBJ1-6	CASSLGEGGVVNSPLHF	TGTGCCAGCAGCCTAGGTGAGGGGGGGGTTGTAAATTCACCCCTCCACTTT
TRBV10-3	.	TRBD2	TRBJ2-5	CAISESGLAGGKETQYF	TGTGCCATCAGTGAGTCGGGACTAGCGGGGGGTAAGGAGACCCAGTACTTC
TRBV3-1/TRBV3-2	.	TRBD2	TRBJ2-5	CASSPALAGRQETQYF	TGTGCCAGCAGCCCAGCACTAGCGGGACGCCAAGAGACCCAGTACTTC
TRBV2	.	.	TRBJ2-6	CASSDYGANVLTF	TGTGCCAGCAGCGACTACGGGGCCAACGTCCTGACTTTC
TRBV4-3	.	.	TRBJ1-5	CASSPRVGNEPQHF	TGCGCCAGCAGCCCCAGGGTCGGAAATGAGCCCCAGCATTTT
TRBV14	.	.	TRBJ1-1	CASSLSGNTEAFF	TGTGCCAGCAGCCTTTCGGGGAACACTGAAGCTTTCTTT
TRBV5-1	.	TRBD1	TRBJ1-6	CASSFNMDRGGSPLHF	TGCGCCAGCAGCTTTAATATGGACAGGGGAGGTTCACCCCTCCACTTT
TRBV6-5	.	TRBD1	TRBJ2-7	CASSPSRGSSYEQYF	TGTGCCAGCAGTCCCTCCAGGGGGAGCTCCTACGAGCAGTACTTC
TRBV3-1/TRBV3-2	few	TRBD2	TRBJ2-1	CASSQGHGLAGARNSYNEQFF	TGTGCCAGCAGCCAAGGGCATGGGCTAGCGGGGGCTCGAAACTCCTACAATGAGCAGTTCTTC
TRBV19	.	.	TRBJ1-1	CASSIGVLNTEAFF	TGTGCCAGTAGTATCGGGGTATTGAACACTGAAGCTTTCTTT
TRBV15	.	.	TRBJ2-7	CATSRDLIYEQYF	TGTGCCACCAGCAGAGATTTAATCTACGAGCAGTACTTC
TRBV5-4	.	TRBD1	TRBJ1-5	CASSISGTGVHQPQHF	TGTGCCAGCAGCATATCCGGGACAGGGGTCCATCAGCCCCAGCATTTT
TRBV5-1	.	.	TRBJ1-4	CASSFSQATNEKLFF	TGCGCCAGCAGCTTCTCTCAGGCGACTAATGAAAAACTGTTTTTT
TRBV19	.	.	TRBJ1-3	CASNGGVISGNTIYF	TGTGCCAGTAACGGGGGTGTCATCTCTGGAAACACCATATATTTT
TRBV28	.	TRBD1	TRBJ1-4	CASSSSGTVNEKLFF	TGTGCCAGCAGTTCCTCCGGGACAGTGAATGAAAAACTGTTTTTT
TRBV9	.	.	TRBJ2-3	CASSLTSSTDTQYF	TGTGCCAGCAGTCTCACAAGTAGCACAGATACGCAGTATTTT
TRBV3-1/TRBV3-2	.	.	TRBJ2-2	CASSPTGVTGELFF	TGTGCCAGCAGCCCGACAGGAGTGACCGGGGAGCTGTTTTTT
TRBV30	.	TRBD1	TRBJ1-2	CAWSVRWTGDGYTF	TGTGCCTGGAGTGTACGTTGGACAGGGGACGGCTACACCTTC
TRBV4-1	.	.	TRBJ1-5	CASSQGIDTPQHF	TGCGCCAGCAGCCAAGGAATAGATACGCCCCAGCATTTT